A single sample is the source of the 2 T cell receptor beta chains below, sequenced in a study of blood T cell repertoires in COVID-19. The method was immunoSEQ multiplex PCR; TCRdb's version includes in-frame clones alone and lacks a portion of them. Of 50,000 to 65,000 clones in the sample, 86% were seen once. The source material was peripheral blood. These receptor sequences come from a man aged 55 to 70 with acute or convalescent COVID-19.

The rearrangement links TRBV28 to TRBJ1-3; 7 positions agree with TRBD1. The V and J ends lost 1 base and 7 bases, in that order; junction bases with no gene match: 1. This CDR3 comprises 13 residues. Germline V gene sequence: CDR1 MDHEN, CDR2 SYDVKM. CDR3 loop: CASSLSGGNTIYF. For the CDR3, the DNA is TGTGCCAGCAGTTTATCAGGGGGTAACACCATATATTTT.

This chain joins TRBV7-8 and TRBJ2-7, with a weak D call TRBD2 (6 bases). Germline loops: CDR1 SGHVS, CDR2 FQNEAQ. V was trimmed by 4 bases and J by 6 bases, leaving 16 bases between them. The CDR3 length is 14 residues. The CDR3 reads CASSSYGGNGEQYF. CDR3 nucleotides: TGTGCCAGCAGCTCCTACGGGGGTAATGGCGAGCAGTACTTC.